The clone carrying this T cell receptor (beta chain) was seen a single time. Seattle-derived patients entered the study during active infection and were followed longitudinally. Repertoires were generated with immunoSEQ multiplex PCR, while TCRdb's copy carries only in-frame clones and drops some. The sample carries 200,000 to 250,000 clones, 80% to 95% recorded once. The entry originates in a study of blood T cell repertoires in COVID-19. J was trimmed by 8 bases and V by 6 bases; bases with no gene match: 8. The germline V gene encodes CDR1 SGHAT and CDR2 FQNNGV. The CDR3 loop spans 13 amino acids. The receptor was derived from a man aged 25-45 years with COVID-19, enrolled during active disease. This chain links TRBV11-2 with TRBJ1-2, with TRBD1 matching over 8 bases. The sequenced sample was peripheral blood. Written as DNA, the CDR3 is TGTGCCAGCAGGACGACAGGGGCCAGGGGCTACACCTTC. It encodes CASRTTGARGYTF.